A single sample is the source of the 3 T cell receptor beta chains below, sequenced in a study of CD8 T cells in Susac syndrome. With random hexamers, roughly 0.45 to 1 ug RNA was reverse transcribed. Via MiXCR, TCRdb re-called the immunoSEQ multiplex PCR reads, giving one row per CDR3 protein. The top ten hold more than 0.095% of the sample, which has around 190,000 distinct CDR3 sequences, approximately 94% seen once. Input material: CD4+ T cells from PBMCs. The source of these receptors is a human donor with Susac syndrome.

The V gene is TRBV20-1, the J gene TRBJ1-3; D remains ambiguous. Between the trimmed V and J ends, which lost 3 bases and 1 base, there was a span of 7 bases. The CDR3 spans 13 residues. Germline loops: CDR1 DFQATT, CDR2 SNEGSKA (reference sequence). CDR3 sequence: CSAREGSGNTIYF. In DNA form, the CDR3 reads TGCAGTGCTAGGGAAGGGTCTGGAAACACCATATATTTT.

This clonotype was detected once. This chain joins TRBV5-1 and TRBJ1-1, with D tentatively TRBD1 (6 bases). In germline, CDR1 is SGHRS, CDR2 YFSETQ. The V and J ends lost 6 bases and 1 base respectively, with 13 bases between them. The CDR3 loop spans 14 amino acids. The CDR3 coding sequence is TGCGCCAGCACCACGGGGGGCTGGAACACTGAAGCTTTCTTT. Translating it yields CASTTGGWNTEAFF.

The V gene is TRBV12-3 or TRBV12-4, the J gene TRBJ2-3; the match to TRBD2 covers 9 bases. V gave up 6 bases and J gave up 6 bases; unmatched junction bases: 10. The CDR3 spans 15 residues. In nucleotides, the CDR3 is TGTGCCAGCAGCCCCGTGGGCGGGGGGGCGGATACGCAGTATTTT. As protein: CASSPVGGGADTQYF.